This T cell receptor (beta chain) derives from a study of beta chain features in type 1 diabetes. For this clone: Its specificity is not known.

Germline trimming cut 7 bases from V and 3 bases from J; bases unmatched to any gene: 5. This CDR3 has 14 residues. Germline values: CDR1 MDHEN, CDR2 SYDVKM. As every portion of the isolated RNA was reverse transcribed, the sequencing read expressed TCRB transcripts. Profiled with immunoSEQ multiplex PCR; TCRdb holds only in-frame clones, not every one. The sample holds under 130,000 clones, roughly 28% seen once. The study, taken as a whole, reports: Cells that show high TCR expression could be over-represented by cDNA sequencing. Type 1 diabetes patients had moderately but significantly shorter TCRB CDR3s in all four CD4+ subsets.

The rearrangement uses TRBV28 and TRBJ2-7; TRBD1 aligns across 11 bases. Sequencing was performed on central memory CD4+ T cells from blood. This clonotype was sampled from a woman aged 18-29 years with type 1 diabetes. CDR3 loop: CASTHGTGGYEQYF. In DNA, the CDR3 is TGTGCCAGCACCCACGGGACAGGGGGCTACGAGCAGTACTTC.